This TCR beta chain was sequenced for a study of shared clonotypes between healthy human individuals. The protocol was immunoSEQ multiplex PCR, while the TCRdb copy is restricted to in-frame clones and leaves out a portion. Seen here are about 2.4 million clones, over 85% observed once, and the top ten hold more than 0.35%. V was shortened by 1 base and J by 0 bases, with 9 bases between the two germline ends. Germline CDR1 reads SGHTA; CDR2 reads FQGTGA. This CDR3 is 15 amino acids long. The table lists this clone with a count of one. The chain recombines TRBV7-3 with TRBJ1-1; D uncertain. The TCR sequence derives from a young man in good health. Some clones in this sample may be carry-over from other donors' samples. Sequencing used naive CD4+ T cells from PBMCs. Noted subset: CD45RA+ positively selected. CDR3 region: CASSLNGQLNTEAFF. The CDR3, as DNA: TGTGCCAGCAGCTTAAACGGGCAGCTGAACACTGAAGCTTTCTTT.